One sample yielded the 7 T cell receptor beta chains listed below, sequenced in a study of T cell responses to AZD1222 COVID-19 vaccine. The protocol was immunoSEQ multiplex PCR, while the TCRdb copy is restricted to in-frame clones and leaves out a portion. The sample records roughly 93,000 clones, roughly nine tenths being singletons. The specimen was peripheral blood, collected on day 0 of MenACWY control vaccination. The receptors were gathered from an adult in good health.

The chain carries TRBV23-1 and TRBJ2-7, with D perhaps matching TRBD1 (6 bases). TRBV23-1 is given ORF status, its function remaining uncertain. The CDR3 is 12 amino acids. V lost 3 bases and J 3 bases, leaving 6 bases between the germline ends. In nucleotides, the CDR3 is TGCGCCAGCAGTCAGGACAGCTACGAGCAGTACTTC. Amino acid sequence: CASSQDSYEQYF.

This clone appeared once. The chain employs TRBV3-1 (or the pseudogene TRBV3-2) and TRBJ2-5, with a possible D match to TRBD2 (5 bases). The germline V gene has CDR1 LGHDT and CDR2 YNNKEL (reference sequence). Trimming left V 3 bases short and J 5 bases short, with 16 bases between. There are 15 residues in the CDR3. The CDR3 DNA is TGTGCCAGCAGCCAGGGAATCGGGGTGATGGAGACCCAGTACTTC. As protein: CASSQGIGVMETQYF.

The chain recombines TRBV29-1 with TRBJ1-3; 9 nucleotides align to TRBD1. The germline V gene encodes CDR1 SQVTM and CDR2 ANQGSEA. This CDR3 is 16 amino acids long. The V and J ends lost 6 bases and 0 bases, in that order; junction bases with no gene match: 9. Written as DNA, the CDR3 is TGCAGCGTGTCCGGGACAGGGCGAAGCTCTGGAAACACCATATATTTT. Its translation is CSVSGTGRSSGNTIYF.

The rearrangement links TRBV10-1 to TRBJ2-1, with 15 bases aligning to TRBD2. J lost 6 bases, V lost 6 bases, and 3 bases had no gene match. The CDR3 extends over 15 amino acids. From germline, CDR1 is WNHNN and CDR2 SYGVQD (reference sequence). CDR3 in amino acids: CASSGTSGGPNEQFF. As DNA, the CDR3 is TGCGCCAGCAGCGGGACTAGCGGGGGGCCCAATGAGCAGTTCTTC.

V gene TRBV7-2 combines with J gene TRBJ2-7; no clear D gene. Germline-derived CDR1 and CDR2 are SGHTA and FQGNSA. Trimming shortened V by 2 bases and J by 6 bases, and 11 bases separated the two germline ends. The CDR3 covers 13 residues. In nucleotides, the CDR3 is TGTGCCAGCAGCTTATTTCCAAGGACCGAGCAGTACTTC. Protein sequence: CASSLFPRTEQYF.

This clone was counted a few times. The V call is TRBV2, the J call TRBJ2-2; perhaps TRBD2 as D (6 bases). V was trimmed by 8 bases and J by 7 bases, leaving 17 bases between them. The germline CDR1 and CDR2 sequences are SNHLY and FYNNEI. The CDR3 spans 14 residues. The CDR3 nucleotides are TGTGCCAGCCTCGCGCTCTTGCGGGGCGGGGAGCTGTTTTTT. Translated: CASLALLRGGELFF.

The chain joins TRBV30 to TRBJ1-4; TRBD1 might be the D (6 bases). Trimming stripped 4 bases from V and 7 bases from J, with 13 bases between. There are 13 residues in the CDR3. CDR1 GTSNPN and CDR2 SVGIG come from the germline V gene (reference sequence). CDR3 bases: TGTGCCTGGAATTTAGGACAGCTTGAAAAACTGTTTTTT. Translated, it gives CAWNLGQLEKLFF.